These 4 T cell receptor beta chains came from one sample sequenced in a study of shared clonotypes between healthy human individuals. Terminally differentiated effector memory CD45RA+ cells were excluded by CCR7 positive selection of CD45RO-negative cells. Clones were read by immunoSEQ multiplex PCR, and TCRdb kept only the in-frame ones, dropping some. The table records nearly 2 million clones, over 85% of them present only once. The sample comprised naive CD8+ T cells sorted from blood. The receptors here all came from a man aged 18 to 35 in good health.

As to this clone: The sample carries other DNA sequences with the same CDR3. The chain links TRBV28 to TRBJ2-2, with D perhaps TRBD1 (6 bases). Trimming took 6 bases from V and 3 from J, leaving 11 bases between them. The germline V gene has CDR1 MDHEN and CDR2 SYDVKM. The CDR3 totals 14 residues. The CDR3, as DNA: TGTGCCAGCAGCCGGTCAGGGGACACCGGGGAGCTGTTTTTT. Its protein product is CASSRSGDTGELFF. The variable domain in full, with the rest retrieved from reference TRBV28 and TRBJ2-2, is DVKVTQSSRYLVKRTGEKVFLECVQDMDHENMFWYRQDPGLGLRLIYFSYDVKMKEKGDIPEGYSVSREKKERFSLILESASTNQTSMYLCASSRSGDTGELFFGEGSRLTVL.

The chain links TRBV19 to TRBJ2-1; D call uncertain. The CDR3 spans 14 residues. V lost 3 bases, J lost 6 bases, and 12 bases lay in between. CDR1 is LNHDA and CDR2 is SQIVND in the germline V gene (reference sequence). The CDR3 sequence is CASSIFGQPNEQFF. The CDR3, as DNA: TGTGCCAGTAGTATCTTCGGGCAGCCCAATGAGCAGTTCTTC. Full variable domain (remainder filled in from reference TRBV19 and TRBJ2-1): DGGITQSPKYLFRKEGQNVTLSCEQNLNHDAMYWYRQDPGQGLRLIYYSQIVNDFQKGDIAEGYSVSREKKESFPLTVTSAQKNPTAFYLCASSIFGQPNEQFFGPGTRLTVL.

The gene calls are TRBV21-1 and TRBJ2-1; the listed D gene, TRBD2, was not tested against the DNA. TRBV21-1 is assigned pseudogene status. The CDR3 is 14 amino acids. The CDR3 loop reads CASSKEAGRDEQFF. The CDR3 DNA follows: TGTGCCAGCAGCAAAGAAGCCGGGAGGGATGAGCAGTTCTTC.

This chain connects TRBV4-1 to TRBJ1-1; D remains ambiguous. Germline lookup yields CDR1 MGHRA and CDR2 YSYEKL. This CDR3 is 11 amino acids long. Trimming removed 5 bases from V and 7 bases from J, with 8 bases in between. The CDR3 here is CASSGGLEAFF. The CDR3 DNA reads TGCGCCAGCAGCGGAGGCCTTGAAGCTTTCTTT.